This entry lists 3 T cell receptor beta chains sequenced from one sample in a study of cytomegalovirus exposure and HLA in healthy donors. Primers included in the PCR were 60 Vbeta and 13 Jbeta primers. Method: immunoSEQ multiplex PCR; TCRdb's copy keeps in-frame clones and lacks some. Of 200,000 to 250,000 clones in the sample, around 76% were seen once. Specimen: PBMCs. The receptors shown here come from a man aged 18 to 30 in good health and CMV-seronegative.

The J gene is TRBJ2-3, the V gene TRBV7-9; 14 bases fit TRBD2. The germline gives CDR1 SEHNR, CDR2 FQNEAQ (reference sequence). The length of the CDR3 is 17 residues. The ends lost 4 bases at V and 4 bases at J; junction bases unmatched: 7. CDR3 DNA: TGTGCCAGCAGCTCGGGGACTAGCGGGAGAGGGTCAGATACGCAGTATTTT. It yields the protein CASSSGTSGRGSDTQYF.

The chain combines TRBV6-6 with TRBJ1-1; maybe TRBD1 (6 bases). V was clipped by 5 bases and J by 4 bases, with 14 bases between them. Germline assignment: CDR1 MNHNY and CDR2 SVGAGI (reference sequence). The CDR3 spans 14 residues. The DNA for the CDR3 is TGTGCCAGCAGTCTTCCAGGGGCGAGCACTGAAGCTTTCTTT. It yields the protein CASSLPGASTEAFF.

The chain has TRBV14 and TRBJ2-2, with 10 bases that match TRBD2. CDR3 length: 15 residues. Germline trimming cut 1 base from V and 5 bases from J; bases unmatched to any gene: 1. Germline CDR1 and CDR2: SGHDN and FVKESK. The CDR3 region is CASSQGSGRTGELFF. The CDR3 DNA is TGTGCCAGCAGCCAAGGTAGCGGGAGGACCGGGGAGCTGTTTTTT.